This record concerns one TCR beta chain sequence. Profiled with immunoSEQ multiplex PCR; TCRdb holds only in-frame clones, not every one. Of approximately 89,000 clones detected, nearly 95% appear once; the ten largest clones hold about 1.6%. The sample comes from a study of T cell changes during pregnancy in multiple sclerosis. The CDR3 is 17 amino acids. Germline V gene sequence: CDR1 LGHNA, CDR2 YNFKEQ. J lost 4 bases, V lost 3 bases, and 10 bases had no gene match. The TCR comes from a female donor in good health, enrolled as a control in a pregnancy study. This specimen was peripheral blood, taken after pregnancy. The rearrangement joins TRBV4-2 to TRBJ2-3; 10 bases fit TRBD2. Written as DNA, the CDR3 is TGTGCCAGCAGCCAGCCAATAGCGGGAGGTTTCTCAGATACGCAGTATTTT. Its protein is CASSQPIAGGFSDTQYF.